The 27 T cell receptor beta chains below all came from one sample that was sequenced in a study of blood T cell repertoires in COVID-19. Profiling relied on immunoSEQ multiplex PCR, and the TCRdb table lists in-frame clones only, not all of them. The table includes roughly 150,000 clones, 78% detected once. Sequenced material: PBMCs or T cells enriched from blood (not recorded which). The receptors shown here come from a woman in her forties or fifties who had recovered from COVID-19.

The CDR3 sequence: CASSLWSRSNEKLFF. In DNA form, the CDR3 reads TGTGCCAGCAGTTTGTGGTCTAGGTCTAATGAAAAACTGTTTTTT. The chain employs TRBV28 and TRBJ1-4; no firm D call. Germline values: CDR1 MDHEN, CDR2 SYDVKM. The CDR3 totals 15 residues. With 3 bases removed from V and 3 bases from J, the gap between germline ends came to 11 bases.

The chain has TRBV25-1 and TRBJ1-1; the D gene is possibly TRBD1 (5 bases). The CDR3 extends over 15 amino acids. V lost 5 bases, J lost 4 bases, and 17 bases lay in between. Germline assignment: CDR1 MGHDK and CDR2 SYGVNS. The CDR3 here is CASSKQGSLGTEAFF. The CDR3 DNA reads as TGTGCCAGCAGTAAGCAGGGTTCCTTGGGCACTGAAGCTTTCTTT.

This chain joins TRBV7-9 and TRBJ2-3, with TRBD2 matching 8 bases. The CDR3 is 14 amino acids. CDR1 and CDR2 from the germline V gene are SEHNR and FQNEAQ (reference sequence). V dropped 0 bases and J dropped 4; count of bases not matched to a gene: 0. The chain's CDR3 is CASSLALAADTQYF. Here the CDR3 DNA reads TGTGCCAGCAGCTTAGCACTAGCGGCAGATACGCAGTATTTT.

V and J are TRBV30 and TRBJ2-3; 7 nucleotides agree with TRBD2. V shed 5 bases, J shed 4 bases, and the junction held 3 bases outside the gene matches. CDR3 size: 12 residues. Germline values: CDR1 GTSNPN, CDR2 SVGIG (reference sequence). The CDR3 DNA is TGTGCCTGGGCGGGGGACTCAGATACGCAGTATTTT. It specifies CAWAGDSDTQYF.

V is TRBV7-2 and J is TRBJ1-3; D gene unclear. The CDR3 sequence is 15 residues long. Trimming removed 0 bases at V and 2 bases at J, with 8 bases between. CDR1 and CDR2 from the germline V gene are SGHTA and FQGNSA. CDR3 in amino acids: CASSLAGKTGNTIYF. In nucleotides, the CDR3 is TGTGCCAGCAGCTTAGCGGGCAAAACTGGAAACACCATATATTTT.

V gene TRBV2 combines with J gene TRBJ1-3; D not certain. The length of the CDR3 is 14 residues. The germline gives CDR1 SNHLY, CDR2 FYNNEI. V lost 4 bases, J lost 0 bases, and 7 bases lay in between. CDR3 loop: CASSASISGNTIYF. DNA of the CDR3: TGTGCCAGCAGTGCATCCATCTCTGGAAACACCATATATTTT.

The V gene is TRBV9, the J gene TRBJ1-1, with D possibly TRBD1 on 5 matching bases. CDR3 length equals 16 residues. Per the germline V gene, CDR1 is SGDLS and CDR2 is YYNGEE. The V end was cut by 4 bases, the J end by 0 bases, with 16 bases between. The CDR3 DNA sequence: TGTGCCAGCAGCCGTGGGGCTTCGTGGGTGAACACTGAAGCTTTCTTT. It specifies CASSRGASWVNTEAFF.

This clone was recorded once. V gene TRBV11-2 combines with J gene TRBJ2-3, with D maybe TRBD1 (5 bases). The V gene lost 2 bases and the J gene lost 3 bases, with 6 bases spanning the gap. Germline V lookup: CDR1 SGHAT, CDR2 FQNNGV. The CDR3 is 13 amino acids. In DNA form, the CDR3 reads TGTGCCAGCAGCTTAAGGGGTACAGATACGCAGTATTTT. It specifies CASSLRGTDTQYF. Together with reference TRBV11-2 and TRBJ2-3, the CDR3 gives the full variable domain: EAGVAQSPRYKIIEKRQSVAFWCNPISGHATLYWYQQILGQGPKLLIQFQNNGVVDDSQLPKDRFSAERLKGVDSTLKIQPAKLEDSAVYLCASSLRGTDTQYFGPGTRLTVL.

The chain uses TRBV6-2 or TRBV6-3 and TRBJ1-4; 8 nucleotides agree with TRBD1. The germline V gene has CDR1 MNHEY and CDR2 SVGEGT. V lost 2 bases, J lost 3 bases, and 8 bases stayed unmatched. This CDR3 comprises 17 residues. This CDR3 is CASSYLGQGSANEKLFF. The CDR3 region has the DNA TGTGCCAGCAGTTACCTCGGACAGGGAAGCGCTAATGAAAAACTGTTTTTT.

J is TRBJ2-2 and V is TRBV9; the match to TRBD2 covers 13 bases. The CDR3 covers 17 residues. V trimming: 4 bases; J trimming: 4 bases; junction bases outside the gene matches: 7. The germline V gene has CDR1 SGDLS and CDR2 YYNGEE. As DNA, the CDR3 is TGTGCCAGCAGCAAAACTAGCGGGGGGGCGCTCACCGGGGAGCTGTTTTTT. Its translation: CASSKTSGGALTGELFF. The variable domain in full, with the rest retrieved from reference TRBV9 and TRBJ2-2, is DSGVTQTPKHLITATGQRVTLRCSPRSGDLSVYWYQQSLDQGLQFLIQYYNGEERAKGNILERFSAQQFPDLHSELNLSSLELGDSALYFCASSKTSGGALTGELFFGEGSRLTVL.

This clone was observed a single time. The chain links TRBV19 to TRBJ2-1; TRBD2 matches 10 bases. The CDR3 spans 18 residues. In germline, CDR1 is LNHDA, CDR2 SQIVND (reference sequence). V gave up 8 bases and J gave up 0 bases; unmatched junction bases: 13. CDR3 loop: CASSGLAGAPNSYNEQFF. In DNA form, the CDR3 reads TGTGCCAGTTCGGGGCTAGCGGGGGCCCCAAACTCCTACAATGAGCAGTTCTTC.

The chain employs TRBV4-2 and TRBJ1-2; the D gene is possibly TRBD1 (6 bases). CDR3 size: 15 residues. Looked up from germline, CDR1 is LGHNA and CDR2 is YNFKEQ. Trimming stripped 2 bases from V and 2 bases from J, with 12 bases between. The CDR3 region has the DNA TGTGCCAGCAGCCAACTGACAGGAGAGAACTATGGCTACACCTTC. As protein: CASSQLTGENYGYTF.

The CDR3 protein is CASSCRDRRPYEQYV. The DNA of the CDR3 is TGTGCCAGCAGCTGCCGGGACAGGAGACCCTACGAGCAGTACGTC. J is TRBJ2-7 and V is TRBV9; the match to TRBD1 covers 8 bases. In germline, CDR1 is SGDLS, CDR2 YYNGEE. After removal of 4 bases from V and 2 bases from J, the junction contained 8 bases not matched to a gene. The CDR3 is made up of 15 amino acids.

The genes are TRBV10-3 and TRBJ2-7; 8 bases line up with TRBD2. The V gene end was trimmed by 2 bases and the J gene end by 2 bases; junction bases not matched to a gene: 5. CDR1 and CDR2 from the germline V gene are ENHRY and SYGVKD. This CDR3 spans 15 amino acids. The DNA of the CDR3 is TGTGCCATCAGTGAGGAGTCTAGCGGGCCCTACGAGCAGTACGTC. Protein: CAISEESSGPYEQYV.

The chain carries TRBV18 and TRBJ2-5; 7 positions agree with TRBD1. There are 14 residues in the CDR3. Germline CDR1 KGHSH, CDR2 LQKENI. V shed 7 bases and J 0 bases; nucleotides not matched to a gene: 5. CDR3 amino acids: CASYRQGNQETQYF. The CDR3 DNA reads TGTGCCAGCTACCGACAGGGTAACCAAGAGACCCAGTACTTC.

The chain carries TRBV29-1 and TRBJ1-2, with 7 bases fitting TRBD1. V dropped 4 bases and J dropped 4; count of bases not matched to a gene: 9. Germline V CDR1 and CDR2: SQVTM, ANQGSEA. CDR3 length equals 14 residues. CDR3 in amino acids: CSVVVGGQSYGYTF. CDR3 nucleotide sequence: TGCAGCGTTGTAGTGGGGGGACAGTCCTATGGCTACACCTTC.

The chain employs TRBV14 and TRBJ2-1, with TRBD1 identical over 10 bases. The CDR3 covers 13 residues. Germline-derived CDR1 and CDR2 are SGHDN and FVKESK. V dropped 9 bases and J dropped 6; count of bases not matched to a gene: 5. CDR3 nucleotide sequence: TGTGCCAGTCGGCGACAGGGGGCCAATGAGCAGTTCTTC. It yields the protein CASRRQGANEQFF.

The chain links TRBV9 to TRBJ1-6; no clear D gene. V gave up 3 bases and J gave up 9 bases, with 13 bases separating them. Germline V gene lookup returns CDR1 SGDLS and CDR2 YYNGEE. This CDR3 contains 14 residues. The CDR3 sequence is CASSGAVTSSPLHF. CDR3 DNA: TGTGCCAGCAGCGGTGCGGTTACGAGTTCACCCCTCCACTTT. The full variable domain, completed using reference TRBV9 and TRBJ1-6, is DSGVTQTPKHLITATGQRVTLRCSPRSGDLSVYWYQQSLDQGLQFLIQYYNGEERAKGNILERFSAQQFPDLHSELNLSSLELGDSALYFCASSGAVTSSPLHFGNGTRLTVT.

The chain uses TRBV28 and TRBJ2-7, with D unclear. Germline V gives CDR1 MDHEN, CDR2 SYDVKM. CDR3 length: 12 residues. Trimming stripped 6 bases from V and 3 bases from J, with 9 bases between. This chain's CDR3 is CASSTVIYEQYV. Here the CDR3 DNA reads TGTGCCAGCAGCACAGTCATCTACGAGCAGTACGTC.

This chain connects TRBV7-9 to TRBJ1-3, with D hard to call. The CDR3 length is 14 residues. From germline, CDR1 is SEHNR and CDR2 FQNEAQ (reference sequence). Deletions cut 5 bases from V and 2 bases from J, with 10 bases between. The CDR3, as DNA: TGTGCCAGCAGCCCCTATGCTCCTGGAAACACCATATATTTT. This codes for CASSPYAPGNTIYF.

The rearrangement links TRBV30 to TRBJ2-1, with 9 bases lining up with TRBD2. The CDR3 spans 19 residues. V was clipped by 0 bases and J by 5 bases; unmatched bases: 17. The V gene's germline CDR1 is GTSNPN and CDR2 SVGIG (reference sequence). The DNA for the CDR3 is TGTGCCTGGAGTGTGTGGGGCAAGGCGGGGGGGCACATGGACAATGAGCAGTTCTTC. This sequence encodes CAWSVWGKAGGHMDNEQFF. Looking up the rest from reference TRBV30 and TRBJ2-1 gives the full variable domain: SQTIHQWPATLVQPVGSPLSLECTVEGTSNPNLYWYRQAAGRGLQLLFYSVGIGQISSEVPQNLSASRPQDRQFILSSKKLLLSDSGFYLCAWSVWGKAGGHMDNEQFFGPGTRLTVL.

J is TRBJ1-5 and V is TRBV4-1, with D maybe TRBD1 (5 bases). The CDR3 is 17 amino acids. V lost 1 base and J 6 bases, leaving 19 bases between the germline ends. Germline V gene lookup returns CDR1 MGHRA and CDR2 YSYEKL. The CDR3 sequence is CASSQAQITGRSQPQHF. DNA of the CDR3: TGCGCCAGCAGCCAAGCTCAGATAACAGGACGTAGTCAGCCCCAGCATTTT.

This chain links TRBV19 with TRBJ2-2, with TRBD1 identical over 7 bases. V dropped 6 bases and J dropped 4; count of bases not matched to a gene: 5. This CDR3 comprises 14 residues. The germline V gene has CDR1 LNHDA and CDR2 SQIVND (reference sequence). CDR3 in amino acids: CASSPKGATGELFF. CDR3 nucleotides: TGTGCCAGTAGCCCAAAGGGGGCCACCGGGGAGCTGTTTTTT. Full variable domain (rest looked up from reference TRBV19 and TRBJ2-2): DGGITQSPKYLFRKEGQNVTLSCEQNLNHDAMYWYRQDPGQGLRLIYYSQIVNDFQKGDIAEGYSVSREKKESFPLTVTSAQKNPTAFYLCASSPKGATGELFFGEGSRLTVL.

The chain's CDR3 is CAISPTSGLYNEQFF. The CDR3 DNA sequence: TGTGCCATCAGCCCGACTAGCGGGCTTTACAATGAGCAGTTCTTC. The chain employs TRBV10-3 and TRBJ2-1, with 10 positions matching TRBD2. This CDR3 comprises 15 residues. Germline values: CDR1 ENHRY, CDR2 SYGVKD. V lost 6 bases to trimming and J lost 4 bases; unmatched junction nucleotides: 6.

The chain joins TRBV4-1 to TRBJ1-5; D gene ambiguous. CDR3 size: 15 residues. CDR1 MGHRA and CDR2 YSYEKL come from the germline V gene. V lost 2 bases to trimming and J lost 5 bases, with 13 bases between them. CDR3 loop: CASSQWSDMDQPQHF. The CDR3 region has the DNA TGCGCCAGCAGCCAATGGTCAGACATGGATCAGCCCCAGCATTTT.

The chain has TRBV4-1 and TRBJ1-4; 10 bases align to TRBD1. The CDR3 runs to 15 residues. Germline CDR1 reads MGHRA; CDR2 reads YSYEKL. V dropped 4 bases and J dropped 7; count of bases not matched to a gene: 6. The CDR3 loop reads CASSPQDRGGEKLFF. The CDR3 bases are TGCGCCAGCAGCCCGCAGGACAGGGGGGGTGAAAAACTGTTTTTT.

This clone has a count of ten or more. The chain links TRBV6-5 to TRBJ2-7; D might be TRBD2 (6 bases). The CDR3 length is 13 residues. The V gene's germline CDR1 is MNHEY and CDR2 SVGAGI. Trimming left V 4 bases short and J 5 bases short, with 12 bases between. Here the CDR3 DNA reads TGTGCCAGCAGTTCGGGGGTGAGGCACGAGCAGTACTTC. Protein product: CASSSGVRHEQYF.